These 21 T cell receptor beta chains share one sample of origin, sequenced in a study of Ad26.COV2.S vaccination and SARS-CoV-2 variants. Specified treatment: some 19 received Ad26.COV2.S at low or high dose, single or two shots; five or six received placebo; per-sample allocation not given. Each sample was drawn 63 days after the first injection (of vaccine or placebo). The data were produced by immunoSEQ multiplex PCR, yet TCRdb's version contains in-frame clones alone and is incomplete. The table shows under 300,000 clones, with 70% to 90% occurring only once. Here the sequenced sample was peripheral blood, taken in a trial of Ad26.COV2.S vaccine versus placebo. These receptors all stem from a person between 18 and 59 years old who received the Ad26.COV2.S COVID-19 vaccine or a placebo.

The V gene is TRBV7-2, the J gene TRBJ2-3; tentatively, D is TRBD1 (6 bases). CDR3 length equals 14 residues. Per the germline V gene, CDR1 is SGHTA and CDR2 is FQGNSA. Trimming stripped 4 bases from V and 6 bases from J, with 14 bases between. CDR3 nucleotides: TGTGCCAGCAGCTCTACAGGGTTCCGGGATACGCAGTATTTT. Protein sequence: CASSSTGFRDTQYF.

The rearrangement uses TRBV4-1 and TRBJ2-7; D is perhaps TRBD2 (5 bases). Trimming shortened V by 1 base and J by 2 bases, and 15 bases separated the two germline ends. Looked up from germline, CDR1 is MGHRA and CDR2 is YSYEKL. The CDR3 is made up of 16 amino acids. This CDR3 is CASSQVFSGTAYEQYF. Here the CDR3 DNA reads TGCGCCAGCAGCCAAGTTTTTTCGGGAACGGCCTACGAGCAGTACTTC.

The rearrangement uses TRBV7-2 and TRBJ1-2; the D gene is possibly TRBD1 (5 bases). There are 14 residues in the CDR3. Trimming took off 2 bases at V and 0 bases at J, with 7 bases between the two ends. Looked up from germline, CDR1 is SGHTA and CDR2 is FQGNSA. In DNA form, the CDR3 reads TGTGCCAGCAGCTTAACGACAGCTAACTATGGCTACACCTTC. Its protein product is CASSLTTANYGYTF.

The V call is TRBV7-2, the J call TRBJ2-1, with 10 bases matching TRBD2. Germline V gives CDR1 SGHTA, CDR2 FQGNSA. Losses at the gene ends were 3 bases for V and 2 bases for J; bases not matched to a gene: 7. This CDR3 region has 17 residues. In DNA form, the CDR3 reads TGTGCCAGCAGCTTCTTTGCAGCGGGGGGGACCTACAATGAGCAGTTCTTC. It encodes CASSFFAAGGTYNEQFF.

The V call is TRBV10-3, the J call TRBJ2-7, with TRBD2 matching 9 bases. CDR1 is ENHRY, CDR2 SYGVKD, per germline. The trim removed 3 bases at V and 1 base at J, leaving 4 bases unmatched. The CDR3 extends over 15 amino acids. CDR3 nucleotide sequence: TGTGCCATCAGTGAAAGCGGGGGGCAATCCTACGAGCAGTACTTC. Residues: CAISESGGQSYEQYF.

The chain combines TRBV30 with TRBJ1-6, with D unclear. CDR1 GTSNPN and CDR2 SVGIG come from the germline V gene (reference sequence). The CDR3 contains 20 residues. V lost 3 bases to trimming and J lost 2 bases, with 26 bases between them. The CDR3 region is CAWRQKTLRPWVTYNSPLHF. In DNA, the CDR3 is TGTGCCTGGAGGCAAAAAACCTTAAGACCGTGGGTGACCTATAATTCACCCCTCCACTTT.

The CDR3 is CASSPKGTGSSGNTIYF. In nucleotides, the CDR3 is TGCGCCAGCAGCCCAAAAGGCACAGGTTCCTCTGGAAACACCATATATTTT. The chain has TRBV4-1 and TRBJ1-3; a weak D match, TRBD1 (5 bases). Trimming removed 4 bases at V and 0 bases at J, with 16 bases between. Per the germline V gene, CDR1 is MGHRA and CDR2 is YSYEKL. This CDR3 region has 17 residues.

This chain links TRBV5-5 with TRBJ2-6; D ambiguous. Germline CDR1 reads SGHKS; CDR2 reads YYEKEE (reference sequence). V lost 1 base and J 0 bases, leaving 11 bases between the germline ends. This CDR3 is built from 17 residues. CDR3 nucleotides: TGTGCCAGCAGCTTGTATGGCATCACCTCTGGGGCCAACGTCCTGACTTTC. It translates to CASSLYGITSGANVLTF. Full variable domain (outside the CDR3, taken from reference TRBV5-5 and TRBJ2-6): DAGVTQSPTHLIKTRGQQVTLRCSPISGHKSVSWYQQVLGQGPQFIFQYYEKEERGRGNFPDRFSARQFPNYSSELNVNALLLGDSALYLCASSLYGITSGANVLTFGAGSRLTVL.

This clone has a single count. This sequence joins TRBV5-1 and TRBJ2-3; 10 bases align to TRBD1. Germline V gives CDR1 SGHRS, CDR2 YFSETQ. This CDR3 has 18 residues. J was trimmed by 1 base and V by 1 base; bases with no gene match: 9. In nucleotides, the CDR3 is TGCGCCAGCAGCTTGTCGTTCATCGGACAGGGGGGCACAGATACGCAGTATTTT. Translated: CASSLSFIGQGGTDTQYF.

The gene calls are TRBV4-1 and TRBJ1-2, with 9 positions matching TRBD1. Germline CDR1 is MGHRA and CDR2 is YSYEKL. The CDR3 spans 16 residues. The V gene end was trimmed by 2 bases and the J gene end by 5 bases; junction bases not matched to a gene: 9. CDR3 coding DNA: TGCGCCAGCAGCCAATCGGGGACAGGGATTGGGTATGGCTACACCTTC. Encoded protein: CASSQSGTGIGYGYTF.

There are a few counts of this clone. The rearrangement links TRBV6-1 to TRBJ1-6; a possible D gene is TRBD1 (6 bases). Germline V CDR1 and CDR2: MNHNS, SASEGT. The CDR3 loop spans 17 amino acids. V lost 2 bases and J 5 bases, leaving 16 bases between the germline ends. The CDR3 DNA follows: TGTGCCAGCAGTGAAATCCGACAGGATAAGGATAATTCACCCCTCCACTTT. This gives the protein CASSEIRQDKDNSPLHF.

This clone was observed many times. Distinct nucleotide sequences in the sample also encode this CDR3. The chain combines TRBV5-1 with TRBJ1-5; 10 nucleotides align to TRBD1. This CDR3 region has 13 residues. V trimming: 4 bases; J trimming: 6 bases; junction bases outside the gene matches: 1. The V gene's germline CDR1 is SGHRS and CDR2 YFSETQ. The CDR3 is CASSRTGGQPQHF. The CDR3 DNA is TGCGCCAGCAGCCGGACAGGGGGTCAGCCCCAGCATTTT.

V usage is TRBV15 and J usage is TRBJ2-7; D may be TRBD1 (6 bases). V lost 0 bases, J lost 12 bases, and 24 bases lay in between. CDR3 length equals 16 residues. Germline V CDR1 and CDR2: LNHNV, YYDKDF (reference sequence). This chain's CDR3 is CATSRDLHREFEVLYF. The CDR3 DNA is TGTGCCACCAGCAGAGATCTTCACAGGGAATTTGAGGTCCTGTACTTC.

The CDR3 here is CASSSSGGREQYF. In DNA form, the CDR3 reads TGTGCCAGCAGCTCCTCGGGGGGCCGGGAGCAGTACTTC. The rearrangement joins TRBV11-2 to TRBJ2-7, with D possibly matching TRBD2 (7 bases). CDR1 and CDR2 (germline): SGHAT, FQNNGV. This CDR3 is built from 13 residues. V was shortened by 4 bases and J by 7 bases, with 14 bases between the two germline ends.

J is TRBJ2-6 and V is TRBV7-9, with D maybe TRBD2 (5 bases). The CDR3 is 15 amino acids. Per germline, CDR1 SEHNR and CDR2 FQNEAQ (reference sequence). The V end was cut by 6 bases, the J end by 0 bases, with 9 bases between. The CDR3 loop reads CASRVTSSGANVLTF. In DNA, the CDR3 is TGTGCCAGCAGGGTCACTAGCTCTGGGGCCAACGTCCTGACTTTC. The full variable domain, with the rest looked up from reference TRBV7-9 and TRBJ2-6, is DTGVSQNPRHKITKRGQNVTFRCDPISEHNRLYWYRQTLGQGPEFLTYFQNEAQLEKSRLLSDRFSAERPKGSFSTLEIQRTEQGDSAMYLCASRVTSSGANVLTFGAGSRLTVL.

The chain combines TRBV19 with TRBJ1-1; TRBD1 might be the D (5 bases). The CDR3 sequence is 16 residues long. The V gene's germline CDR1 is LNHDA and CDR2 SQIVND (reference sequence). V was shortened by 8 bases and J by 0 bases, with 19 bases between the two germline ends. CDR3 in amino acids: CASQKQPGHMNTEAFF. In DNA, the CDR3 is TGTGCCAGTCAAAAACAGCCAGGACATATGAACACTGAAGCTTTCTTT.

The chain uses TRBV27 and TRBJ2-7; the D call may be TRBD1 or TRBD2 (5 bases each). The V and J ends lost 5 bases and 2 bases respectively, with 13 bases between them. There are 14 residues in the CDR3. The germline V gene encodes CDR1 MNHEY and CDR2 SMNVEV (reference sequence). This CDR3 reads CASSPRSGPYEQYF. DNA for the CDR3: TGTGCCAGCAGTCCGCGGTCGGGGCCCTACGAGCAGTACTTC.

The V gene is TRBV15, the J gene TRBJ2-2; 8 bases map to TRBD1. J lost 5 bases, V lost 5 bases, and 7 bases had no gene match. There are 15 residues in the CDR3. Germline V gene data show CDR1 as LNHNV and CDR2 as YYDKDF (reference sequence). The CDR3 coding sequence is TGTGCCACCAGCCGGGACAGGTTATTGACCGGGGAGCTGTTTTTT. Translating it yields CATSRDRLLTGELFF.

This chain links TRBV7-9 with TRBJ2-5; D ambiguous. Germline V gene sequence: CDR1 SEHNR, CDR2 FQNEAQ (reference sequence). V lost 5 bases, J lost 1 base, and 8 bases lay in between. CDR3 length: 13 amino acids. The CDR3 here is CASSRASQETQYF. The CDR3 nucleotides are TGTGCCAGCAGCCGGGCCTCCCAAGAGACCCAGTACTTC.

The chain has TRBV6-1 and TRBJ1-1, with D possibly TRBD1 on 6 matching bases. The CDR3 contains 11 residues. Trimming cost V 0 bases and J 11 bases, with 7 bases left between them. Germline loops: CDR1 MNHNS, CDR2 SASEGT. The CDR3: CASSEARGAFF. The CDR3 DNA sequence: TGTGCCAGCAGTGAAGCAAGGGGGGCTTTCTTT.

V gene TRBV6-6 combines with J gene TRBJ1-1, with 8 bases lining up with TRBD1. Trimming took 6 bases from V and 4 from J; bases not matched to a gene: 4. Germline-derived CDR1 and CDR2 are MNHNY and SVGAGI (reference sequence). CDR3 length: 13 amino acids. The CDR3 protein is CASSPQGVTEAFF. As DNA, the CDR3 is TGTGCCAGCAGCCCACAGGGGGTCACTGAAGCTTTCTTT.